The 18 T cell receptor beta chains in this list originate from one sample, sequenced in a study of blood T cells in healthy people across ages. PCR was performed a second time for about 6 to 12 cycles using a sample-barcoded 5' primer and a J-beta primer mix. A single record per CDR3 protein comes from TCRdb applying MiXCR to the 5' RACE reads. The sample has roughly 650,000 distinct CDR3 sequences; 32% are singletons. The sequenced sample consisted of blood. The receptors here all came from a woman at least 80 years old in good health.

This clonotype was counted only a few times. Being one base from a much bigger clone, this may be a read error. The rearrangement joins TRBV5-1 to TRBJ1-2; TRBD1 matches 9 bases. The CDR3 extends over 14 amino acids. Trimming cost V 4 bases and J 8 bases; bases outside gene matches: 9. CDR1 and CDR2 (germline): SGHRS, YFSETQ. CDR3 residues: CASSHMDRGQGYTF. The CDR3 DNA reads TGCGCCAGCAGCCATATGGACAGGGGACAAGGCTACACCTTC.

The V and J genes are TRBV20-1 and TRBJ2-1; 12 nucleotides match TRBD2. The DNA end favors TRBJ2-7, so the J call may be wrong. The CDR3 has 14 amino acids. Germline CDR1 and CDR2: DFQATT and SNEGSKA (reference sequence). DNA of the CDR3: TGCAGTGCTCCGGGACTAGCGGGCTACAATGAGCAGTACTTC. This codes for CSAPGLAGYNEQYF.

This clonotype was found a few times. The chain carries TRBV7-3 and TRBJ2-1, with D perhaps matching TRBD1 or TRBD2 (6 bases each). V lost 3 bases and J lost 3, with 12 bases in between. There are 15 residues in the CDR3. Germline V gene data show CDR1 as SGHTA and CDR2 as FQGTGA. Here the CDR3 reads CASSLVGGFYNEQFF. The CDR3 coding sequence is TGTGCCAGCAGCTTGGTAGGGGGGTTCTACAATGAGCAGTTCTTC.

In its sample, this clonotype was seen many times. The gene calls are TRBV3-1 and TRBJ2-7; perhaps TRBD1 as D (5 bases). Germline V CDR1 and CDR2: LGHDT, YNNKEL (reference sequence). This CDR3 has 13 amino acids. V was pared by 1 base and J by 6 bases, with 10 bases between. The CDR3 reads CASSQVAGSEQYF. CDR3 coding DNA: TGTGCCAGCAGCCAAGTGGCAGGGTCCGAGCAGTACTTC.

Points on this clonotype: A much bigger clone sits one base away, suggesting this may be a read error. The V and J genes are TRBV6-2 or TRBV6-3 and TRBJ1-2; D unresolved. The germline V and J ends were trimmed by 8 bases and 5 bases, with 18 bases remaining between them. CDR1 and CDR2 from the germline V gene are MNHEY and SVGEGT. This CDR3 has 14 amino acids. The CDR3 DNA sequence: TGTGCCAGCGCCACCGCTGGACGGGCTTATGGCTACACCTTC. This translates into CASATAGRAYGYTF.

V gene TRBV6-6 combines with J gene TRBJ2-5; D may be TRBD1 (6 bases). The length of the CDR3 is 14 residues. V lost 8 bases to trimming and J lost 3 bases, with 16 bases between them. Per the germline V gene, CDR1 is MNHNY and CDR2 is SVGAGI (reference sequence). CDR3 sequence reads: CASRDTILKETQYF. The CDR3 DNA follows: TGTGCCAGCCGGGACACGATCCTTAAAGAGACCCAGTACTTC.

The J gene is TRBJ2-2, the V gene TRBV5-4, with a tentative D call TRBD2 (6 bases). The CDR3 runs 15 residues. Germline V gives CDR1 SGHNT, CDR2 YYREEE (reference sequence). Trimming shortened V by 2 bases and J by 3 bases, and 11 bases separated the two germline ends. CDR3 in DNA: TGTGCCAGCAGCTTTCGGACTATTCACACCGGGGAGCTGTTTTTT. Residues: CASSFRTIHTGELFF.

There are many counts of this clonotype. This chain connects TRBV11-2 to TRBJ2-5; 9 bases match TRBD2. Germline assignment: CDR1 SGHAT and CDR2 FQNNGV. The CDR3 contains 15 residues. Germline trimming cut 5 bases from V and 7 bases from J; bases unmatched to any gene: 11. The CDR3 coding sequence is TGTGCCAGCAGCCTTAGACTAGCGGACCGGGGGACCCAGTACTTC. Translated, it gives CASSLRLADRGTQYF.

This chain joins TRBV29-1 and TRBJ1-2, with a possible D match to TRBD1 (6 bases). Germline CDR1 SQVTM, CDR2 ANQGSEA. The CDR3 sequence is 11 residues long. V lost 7 bases and J lost 7, with 13 bases in between. The CDR3 DNA reads as TGCAGCGGCACGGACAGTGTTGGCTACACCTTC. It yields the protein CSGTDSVGYTF.

This clonotype was seen ten or more times. DNA of the CDR3: TGTGCCAGCAGTTACGCACAGGGGCGATTGAACACTGAAGCTTTCTTT. It codes for CASSYAQGRLNTEAFF. This sequence joins TRBV6-2 or TRBV6-3 and TRBJ1-1, with TRBD1 matching over 7 bases. Per the germline V gene, CDR1 is MNHEY and CDR2 is SVGEGT. The length of the CDR3 is 16 residues. V shed 2 bases, J shed 0 bases, and the junction held 6 bases outside the gene matches.

In this sample, this clonotype turned up many times. The chain uses TRBV4-2 and TRBJ2-1, with 10 bases matching TRBD2. The CDR3 contains 15 residues. V shed 2 bases and J 5 bases; nucleotides not matched to a gene: 3. Germline CDR1 is LGHNA and CDR2 is YNFKEQ. CDR3 protein: CASSQLAGENNEQFF. The CDR3 nucleotides read TGTGCCAGCAGCCAACTAGCGGGGGAGAACAATGAGCAGTTCTTC.

With respect to this clonotype: Here the CDR3 omits its conserved ending phenylalanine or tryptophan, so a read error is the likely source. The chain links TRBV5-1 to TRBJ2-7; D might be TRBD2 (5 bases). Trimming took off 7 bases at V and 6 bases at J, with 14 bases between the two ends. CDR3 length equals 12 residues. Germline V gives CDR1 SGHRS, CDR2 YFSETQ. CDR3 region: CASAAVPGEQYN. DNA for the CDR3: TGCGCCAGCGCAGCGGTGCCGGGCGAGCAGTACAAC.

This chain links TRBV20-1 with TRBJ2-3; 8 bases line up with TRBD2. The germline CDR1 and CDR2 sequences are DFQATT and SNEGSKA (reference sequence). The CDR3 has 16 residues. Losses at the gene ends were 6 bases for V and 2 bases for J; bases not matched to a gene: 13. The CDR3 DNA sequence: TGCAGTGCCACTTTGCAGGCGGGGGGTCCCACAGATACGCAGTATTTT. It codes for CSATLQAGGPTDTQYF.

Comments on this clonotype: This may arise from a read error, as a much more abundant clone is one base away. V gene TRBV20-1 combines with J gene TRBJ2-7; TRBD1 matches 8 bases. CDR3 length: 11 amino acids. CDR1 is DFQATT, CDR2 SNEGSKA, per germline (reference sequence). The CDR3 protein is CRATDRVGQYF. CDR3 DNA: TGCAGGGCAACGGACAGGGTTGGGCAGTACTTC.

The chain uses TRBV12-3 or TRBV12-4 and TRBJ2-5; 9 nucleotides align to TRBD2. CDR3 length equals 15 residues. V lost 3 bases and J lost 11; bases outside the gene matches: 13. The CDR3 sequence is CASSFTSGGPSEQYF. Written as DNA, the CDR3 is TGTGCCAGCAGTTTTACCAGCGGGGGGCCGAGTGAGCAGTACTTC.

This clonotype was observed at least ten times. The chain is built from TRBV20-1 and TRBJ1-2; TRBD1 matches at 7 bases. Looked up from germline, CDR1 is DFQATT and CDR2 is SNEGSKA (reference sequence). The junction had 10 bases not matched to a gene; V was cut back by 7 bases and J by 8 bases. The CDR3 covers 12 residues. The DNA for the CDR3 is TGCAGTGTCCCGAGGGGGCCGGGCGGCTACACCTTC. Translated, it gives CSVPRGPGGYTF.

In this sample, this clonotype turned up many times. This chain connects TRBV20-1 to TRBJ2-3, with a tentative D call TRBD2 (6 bases). V shed 3 bases and J shed 2 bases, with 9 bases lying between them. Germline V gives CDR1 DFQATT, CDR2 SNEGSKA (reference sequence). The CDR3 consists of 13 residues. The CDR3 spells CSASGGVTDTQYF. In DNA, the CDR3 is TGCAGTGCTAGCGGGGGAGTCACAGATACGCAGTATTTT.

This clonotype was seen repeatedly, ten times or more. This chain joins TRBV9 and TRBJ2-3, with 7 bases that match TRBD1. Germline CDR1 SGDLS, CDR2 YYNGEE. Trimming cost V 3 bases and J 4 bases; bases outside gene matches: 11. The CDR3 is 16 amino acids. CDR3 DNA sequence: TGTGCCAGCAGCGGCAACACAGGGGCAGGCGCAGATACGCAGTATTTT. It specifies CASSGNTGAGADTQYF.